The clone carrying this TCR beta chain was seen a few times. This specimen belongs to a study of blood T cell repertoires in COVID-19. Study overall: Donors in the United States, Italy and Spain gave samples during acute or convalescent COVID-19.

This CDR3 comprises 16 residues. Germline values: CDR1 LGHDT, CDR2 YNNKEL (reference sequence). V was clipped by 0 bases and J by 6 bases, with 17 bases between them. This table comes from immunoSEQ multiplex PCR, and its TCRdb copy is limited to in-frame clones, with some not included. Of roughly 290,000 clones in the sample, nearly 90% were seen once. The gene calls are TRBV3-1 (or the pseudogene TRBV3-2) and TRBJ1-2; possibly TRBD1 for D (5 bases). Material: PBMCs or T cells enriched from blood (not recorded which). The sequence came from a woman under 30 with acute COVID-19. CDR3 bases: TGTGCCAGCAGCCAAGATGTATATAAGGGCAGGGATGGCTACACCTTC. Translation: CASSQDVYKGRDGYTF.